The present T cell receptor beta chain was sequenced within a study of early T cells in non-severe SARS-CoV-2 infection. Study at large: RNA in bulk from unsorted whole blood was sequenced, and chains were unpaired.

Overall study findings and caveats: VDJdb matching favored anti-spike CD8 responses, missing private and CD4 specificities.

As for this clonotype: Its antigen is unknown.

Individual cDNA molecules received unique molecular identifiers during library preparation. TCRdb reanalysed the 5' RACE reads using MiXCR and keeps one entry per CDR3 protein. The sample has roughly 40,000 distinct CDR3 sequences, 6.3% seen once. This CDR3 spans 13 amino acids. Germline V gene lookup returns CDR1 SGHRS and CDR2 YFSETQ. Unmatched junction bases numbered 7, after V lost 6 bases and J lost 4 bases. The sequencing sample was made of whole blood. The chain employs TRBV5-1 and TRBJ2-7; 7 bases agree with TRBD2. The receptor comes from an adult who was a healthcare worker with PCR-confirmed SARS-CoV-2 infection or an uninfected control (not recorded which). CDR3 DNA: TGCGCCAGCATGTTTGGGCGGGGGTACGAGCAGTACTTC. Translation: CASMFGRGYEQYF.